This T cell receptor (beta chain) was sequenced for a study of cytomegalovirus exposure and HLA in healthy donors. Across the whole study: As an earlier analysis found, 150 million to 200 million T cells yielded approximately 100 million unique TCR beta sequences.

In its sample, this clone was seen a few times. What it recognizes is unknown. The CDR3 totals 16 residues. CDR1 is MGHRA, CDR2 YSYEKL, per germline. V was shortened by 5 bases and J by 1 base, with 17 bases between the two germline ends. Whole-study findings and limits: No immune exposure information besides CMV serostatus was available. Most of the TCR beta V segments (in an earlier analysis) were productive either about 87% or about 30% of the time. Analyses of presence and absence presupposed an approximately uniform sequencing depth across donors.

The primer mix had 60 Vbeta and 13 Jbeta primers. Produced via immunoSEQ multiplex PCR; TCRdb's table is partial and in-frame only. The sample holds 120,000 or so clones, 75% to 90% seen once. This sequence joins TRBV4-1 and TRBJ1-1; no clear D gene. The sequence derives from a man aged 18 to 35 in good health and CMV-seropositive. Sequences were obtained from PBMCs. The CDR3 DNA reads TGCGCCAGCAGCAACGCTCTGGGCCAGGCGAACACTGAAGCTTTCTTT. Its translation: CASSNALGQANTEAFF.